The rows below give T cell receptor beta chains drawn from one sample of a study of cytomegalovirus exposure and HLA in healthy donors. Measured with immunoSEQ multiplex PCR; TCRdb has only the in-frame clones, and not every one. The repertoire consists of approximately 140,000 clones, with approximately 80% occurring once and the leading ten covering less than 7.5%. Sequencing was performed on PBMCs. The receptors shown here come from a woman in her 40s in good health and CMV-seropositive. Both conserved end residues are part of each CDR3. A D gene is named only where the DNA matches it firmly. Not every row has a clone size; where given, it reads once, few, many or a size class.

D gene | clone size | CDR3 length | J gene | V gene | CDR3 protein | CDR3 DNA
- | - | 13 | TRBJ2-7 | TRBV14 | CASSPTAGYEQYF | TGTGCCAGCAGCCCCACCGCAGGCTACGAGCAGTACTTC
TRBD1 | - | 15 | TRBJ1-2 | TRBV29-1 | CSVKGSLDRSYGYTF | TGCAGCGTCAAAGGTTCCCTGGACAGGTCCTATGGCTACACCTTC
- | - | 14 | TRBJ2-1 | TRBV5-1 | CASSYKGEVNEQFF | TGCGCCAGCAGCTATAAAGGCGAGGTCAATGAGCAGTTCTTC
TRBD2 | - | 15 | TRBJ2-1 | TRBV5-4 | CASSRGLAGENEQFF | TGTGCCAGCAGCAGGGGTCTAGCGGGGGAAAATGAGCAGTTCTTC
- | - | 14 | TRBJ2-3 | TRBV4-1 | CASSQDTGTDTQYF | TGCGCCAGCAGCCAAGATACTGGCACAGATACGCAGTATTTT
- | - | 14 | TRBJ2-1 | TRBV25-1 | CASSEFGGYNEQFF | TGTGCCAGCAGTGAATTCGGAGGCTACAATGAGCAGTTCTTC
TRBD1 | - | 14 | TRBJ1-2 | TRBV6-5 | CASRPRTGPYGYTF | TGTGCCAGCAGGCCCCGGACAGGGCCTTATGGCTACACCTTC
- | - | 12 | TRBJ2-5 | TRBV7-6 | CASSQATGAQYF | TGTGCCAGCAGCCAAGCGACCGGGGCCCAGTACTTC
TRBD1 | few | 15 | TRBJ1-2 | TRBV7-9 | CASTPSGTGAGGYTF | TGTGCCAGCACGCCATCAGGGACAGGGGCGGGTGGCTACACCTTC
TRBD2 | - | 16 | TRBJ2-1 | TRBV15 | CATSGTSGREYNEQFF | TGTGCCACCAGCGGGACTAGCGGGAGGGAGTATAATGAGCAGTTCTTC
TRBD1 | - | 15 | TRBJ2-3 | TRBV7-9 | CASSLQTGQTDTQYF | TGTGCCAGCAGCTTACAGACAGGGCAAACAGATACGCAGTATTTT
TRBD1 | - | 15 | TRBJ1-4 | TRBV2 | CASRPQGGTWEKLFF | TGTGCCAGCAGACCCCAGGGGGGCACGTGGGAAAAACTGTTTTTT
- | - | 16 | TRBJ2-4 | TRBV7-6 | CASLRHLSVAKNIQYF | TGTGCCAGCCTCCGTCACCTTAGCGTAGCCAAAAACATTCAGTACTTC
- | - | 15 | TRBJ2-2 | TRBV19 | CASSTGGTNTGELFF | TGTGCCAGTAGTACGGGGGGCACGAACACCGGGGAGCTGTTTTTT
- | - | 16 | TRBJ1-5 | TRBV7-8 | CASSQRPGHQNQPQHF | TGTGCCAGCAGTCAACGTCCGGGACACCAAAATCAGCCCCAGCATTTT
- | - | 15 | TRBJ2-2 | TRBV7-2 | CASSLADTYTGELFF | TGTGCCAGCAGCTTAGCCGACACCTACACCGGGGAGCTGTTTTTT
- | - | 11 | TRBJ2-1 | TRBV25-1 | CASVVVNEQFF | TGTGCCAGCGTAGTCGTCAATGAGCAGTTCTTC
TRBD1 | - | 15 | TRBJ2-7 | TRBV9 | CASSPQDRGAYEQYF | TGTGCCAGCAGCCCCCAGGACAGGGGAGCCTACGAGCAGTACTTC
- | - | 15 | TRBJ1-2 | TRBV9 | CASSVGAGANYGYTF | TGTGCCAGCAGCGTAGGGGCAGGGGCTAACTATGGCTACACCTTC
TRBD2 | - | 17 | TRBJ2-7 | TRBV7-2 | CASSLSGLAGALREQYF | TGTGCCAGCAGCTTATCGGGACTAGCGGGAGCCCTTCGGGAGCAGTACTTC
- | - | 16 | TRBJ2-6 | TRBV19 | CASSIEGGTGANVLTF | TGTGCCAGTAGTATAGAAGGAGGGACCGGGGCCAACGTCCTGACTTTC
TRBD2 | - | 15 | TRBJ2-7 | TRBV28 | CASSPPGGGDYEQYF | TGTGCCAGCAGTCCCCCGGGAGGGGGTGACTACGAGCAGTACTTC
TRBD2 | - | 15 | TRBJ2-1 | TRBV7-9 | CASSLGLAGDNEQFF | TGTGCCAGCAGCTTGGGGCTAGCGGGTGACAATGAGCAGTTCTTC
TRBD2 | once | 13 | TRBJ2-5 | TRBV28 | CAVTSGNGVTQYF | TGTGCCGTGACTAGCGGGAACGGCGTGACCCAGTACTTC
- | - | 14 | TRBJ2-2 | TRBV25-1 | CASRDSGHTGELFF | TGTGCCAGCAGAGATAGCGGCCACACCGGGGAGCTGTTTTTT
TRBD1 | - | 14 | TRBJ2-5 | TRBV18 | CASSRDRVGETQYF | TGTGCCAGCTCACGTGACAGGGTCGGGGAGACCCAGTACTTC
TRBD1 | - | 16 | TRBJ1-5 | TRBV28 | CASSRSRTGNLGPQHF | TGTGCCAGCAGTCGCTCCCGGACAGGGAATTTGGGCCCCCAGCATTTT
TRBD2 | - | 16 | TRBJ2-3 | TRBV27 | CASSPGLAVGEDTQYF | TGTGCCAGCAGTCCGGGACTAGCGGTAGGGGAAGATACGCAGTATTTT
- | - | 14 | TRBJ1-4 | TRBV5-1 | CASSLAGSGEKLFF | TGCGCCAGCAGCTTAGCTGGGAGCGGTGAAAAACTGTTTTTT
TRBD2 | - | 15 | TRBJ2-5 | TRBV4-2 | CASSRSSGSAETQYF | TGTGCCAGCAGCCGCTCTAGCGGGAGCGCGGAGACCCAGTACTTC
- | few | 15 | TRBJ1-1 | TRBV7-9 | CASSAPGNSNTEAFF | TGTGCCAGCAGCGCTCCGGGGAACTCGAACACTGAAGCTTTCTTT
- | once | 15 | TRBJ2-3 | TRBV2 | CASNYRAQPTDTQYF | TGTGCCAGCAACTACAGGGCGCAACCCACAGATACGCAGTATTTT
TRBD2 | - | 16 | TRBJ2-2 | TRBV27 | CASRGSGRADTGELFF | TGTGCCAGCCGGGGTAGCGGGAGGGCTGACACCGGGGAGCTGTTTTTT
TRBD2 | - | 14 | TRBJ2-1 | TRBV5-5 | CASSGSGSGDEQFF | TGTGCCAGCAGCGGAAGCGGGAGTGGGGATGAGCAGTTCTTC
TRBD1 | - | 17 | TRBJ2-7 | TRBV11-3 | CASSTHEGDRSVYEQYF | TGTGCCAGCAGCACCCATGAAGGGGACAGATCCGTCTACGAGCAGTACTTC
- | - | 12 | TRBJ2-3 | TRBV5-1 | CASSLSQDTQYF | TGCGCCAGCAGCTTGTCCCAAGATACGCAGTATTTT
TRBD1 | - | 15 | TRBJ1-1 | TRBV4-2 | CASSPTTGGLAEAFF | TGTGCCAGCAGCCCAACGACAGGGGGGTTAGCTGAAGCTTTCTTT
- | - | 15 | TRBJ2-7 | TRBV7-2 | CASSPQGGRSHEQYF | TGTGCCAGCAGCCCTCAGGGGGGTCGGTCCCACGAGCAGTACTTC
TRBD2 | - | 15 | TRBJ2-1 | TRBV6-1 | CASRRGTSGRDEQFF | TGTGCCAGCCGCCGGGGGACTAGCGGCCGGGATGAGCAGTTCTTC
TRBD2 | - | 17 | TRBJ2-5 | TRBV11-3 | CASSPGLAGGTEETQYF | TGTGCCAGCAGTCCTGGACTAGCGGGAGGGACCGAGGAGACCCAGTACTTC
TRBD2 | few | 16 | TRBJ2-7 | TRBV27 | CASSLSGGWGGGEQYF | TGTGCCAGCAGTTTATCGGGGGGGTGGGGTGGGGGGGAGCAGTACTTC
- | - | 11 | TRBJ2-7 | TRBV19 | CASSKGIEQYF | TGTGCCAGTAGTAAGGGGATTGAGCAGTACTTC
- | - | 13 | TRBJ2-3 | TRBV6-5 | CASRDTGTDTQYF | TGTGCCAGCAGGGATACAGGGACAGATACGCAGTATTTT
- | - | 13 | TRBJ2-1 | TRBV23-1 | CASSRGTYNEQFF | TGCGCCAGCAGTCGGGGCACCTACAATGAGCAGTTCTTC
TRBD1 | - | 14 | TRBJ1-2 | TRBV4-1 | CASSPDRSSYGYTF | TGCGCCAGCAGCCCGGACAGGAGCAGCTATGGCTACACCTTC